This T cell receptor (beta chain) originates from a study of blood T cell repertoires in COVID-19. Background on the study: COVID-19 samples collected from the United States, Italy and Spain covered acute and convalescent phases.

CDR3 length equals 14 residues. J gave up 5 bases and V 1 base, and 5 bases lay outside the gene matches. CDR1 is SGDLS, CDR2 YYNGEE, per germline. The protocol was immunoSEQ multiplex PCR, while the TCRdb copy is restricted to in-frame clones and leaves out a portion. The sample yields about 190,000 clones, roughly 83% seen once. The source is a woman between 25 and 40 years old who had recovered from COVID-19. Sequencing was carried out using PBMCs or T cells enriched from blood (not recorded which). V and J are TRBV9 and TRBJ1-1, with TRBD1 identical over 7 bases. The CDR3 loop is CASSVPPQGTEAFF. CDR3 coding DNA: TGTGCCAGCAGCGTACCCCCACAGGGGACTGAAGCTTTCTTT.